This T cell receptor (beta chain) was obtained from a study of regulatory dendritic cells for organ transplantation. A remark on this clone: Its antigen is unidentified.

Allogeneic regulatory or mature dendritic cells were co-cultured for 4 to 6 days with CFSE-labeled sorted T cells at 1:10. Clones were read by immunoSEQ multiplex PCR, and TCRdb kept only the in-frame ones, dropping some. This table has about 3,500 clones, about 60% appearing once. This CDR3 contains 11 residues. Germline-derived CDR1 and CDR2 are LNHDA and SQIVND (reference sequence). V dropped 7 bases and J dropped 5 bases, with 5 bases sitting between them. What was sequenced was memory CD8+ T cells from blood cultured with dendritic cells. Indicated subset: CD45RO+ memory T cells. This chain links TRBV19 with TRBJ2-2, with D possibly being TRBD1 (5 bases). The sequence came from a human donor in good health. The CDR3 region is CASKGTGELFF. As DNA, the CDR3 is TGTGCCAGTAAGGGGACCGGGGAGCTGTTTTTT.